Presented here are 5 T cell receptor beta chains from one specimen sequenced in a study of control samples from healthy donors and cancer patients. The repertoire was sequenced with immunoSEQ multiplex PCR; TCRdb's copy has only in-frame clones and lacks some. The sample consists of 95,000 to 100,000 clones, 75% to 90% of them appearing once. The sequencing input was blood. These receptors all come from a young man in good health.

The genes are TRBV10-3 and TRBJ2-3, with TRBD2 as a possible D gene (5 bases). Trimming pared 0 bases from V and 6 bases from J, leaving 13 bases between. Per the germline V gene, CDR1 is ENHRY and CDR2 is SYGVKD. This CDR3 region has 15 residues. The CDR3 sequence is CAISESGVGGDTQYF. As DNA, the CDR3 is TGTGCCATCAGTGAGTCCGGGGTTGGTGGGGATACGCAGTATTTT.

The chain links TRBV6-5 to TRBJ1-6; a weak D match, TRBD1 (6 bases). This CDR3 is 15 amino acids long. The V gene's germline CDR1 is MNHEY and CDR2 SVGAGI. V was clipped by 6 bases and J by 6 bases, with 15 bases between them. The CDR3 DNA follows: TGTGCCAGCAGCTCCGGACAGCCGATTAATTCACCCCTCCACTTT. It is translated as CASSSGQPINSPLHF.

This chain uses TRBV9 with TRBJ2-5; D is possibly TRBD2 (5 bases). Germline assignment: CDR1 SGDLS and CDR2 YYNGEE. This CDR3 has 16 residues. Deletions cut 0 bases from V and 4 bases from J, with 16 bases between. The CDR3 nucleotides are TGTGCCAGCAGCGTAGGGCTAGCTGCCCTGGGAGAGACCCAGTACTTC. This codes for CASSVGLAALGETQYF.

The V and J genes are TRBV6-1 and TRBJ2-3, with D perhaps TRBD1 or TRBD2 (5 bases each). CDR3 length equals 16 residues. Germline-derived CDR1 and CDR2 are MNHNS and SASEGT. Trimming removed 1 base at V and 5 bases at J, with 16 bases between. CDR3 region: CASSEGSGTRRDTQYF. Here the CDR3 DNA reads TGTGCCAGCAGTGAAGGGTCAGGGACCCGCCGAGATACGCAGTATTTT.

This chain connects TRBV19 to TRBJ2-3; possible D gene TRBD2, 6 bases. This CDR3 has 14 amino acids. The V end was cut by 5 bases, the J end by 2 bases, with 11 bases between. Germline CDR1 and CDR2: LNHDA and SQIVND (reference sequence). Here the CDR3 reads CASSRGELTDTQYF. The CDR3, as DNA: TGTGCCAGTAGTCGCGGGGAACTCACAGATACGCAGTATTTT. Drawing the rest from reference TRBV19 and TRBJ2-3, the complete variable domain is DGGITQSPKYLFRKEGQNVTLSCEQNLNHDAMYWYRQDPGQGLRLIYYSQIVNDFQKGDIAEGYSVSREKKESFPLTVTSAQKNPTAFYLCASSRGELTDTQYFGPGTRLTVL.